This T cell receptor (beta chain) is from a study of blood T cell repertoires in COVID-19. The table came from immunoSEQ multiplex PCR; TCRdb's copy has only in-frame clones and leaves some out. Seen here are 180,000 or so clones, approximately 87% observed once, and the top ten hold roughly 3.9%. A word on this clone: This same CDR3 is encoded by further DNA sequences in the sample.

The CDR3 covers 12 residues. With 4 bases removed from V and 6 bases from J, the gap between germline ends came to 7 bases. CDR1 SGHTA and CDR2 FQGNSA come from the germline V gene. This sequence joins TRBV7-2 and TRBJ2-1, with D possibly being TRBD1 (5 bases). Material for sequencing was peripheral blood. The TCR comes from a man between 18 and 35 years old with active or convalescent COVID-19. For the CDR3, the DNA is TGTGCCAGCAGCTCAGACAGCAATGAGCAGTTCTTC. Protein product: CASSSDSNEQFF.